This TCR beta chain was found in a study of T cell changes during pregnancy in multiple sclerosis. Sequencing used immunoSEQ multiplex PCR; TCRdb keeps in-frame clones, though not all of them. The sample records tens of thousands of clones, around nine tenths being singletons. Germline V gives CDR1 SNHLY, CDR2 FYNNEI. V trimming: 7 bases; J trimming: 0 bases; junction bases outside the gene matches: 13. The CDR3 is 18 amino acids. The clonotype comes from a female donor with multiple sclerosis, enrolled in a pregnancy study. This chain links TRBV2 with TRBJ2-3, with TRBD2 matching over 10 bases. The specimen comprised peripheral blood, sampled before pregnancy. The CDR3 DNA follows: TGTGCCAGCAATTTTGGGGCTAGCGGGGGATCTAGCACAGATACGCAGTATTTT. Translated: CASNFGASGGSSTDTQYF. The entire variable domain, with the rest obtained from reference TRBV2 and TRBJ2-3, is as follows: EPEVTQTPSHQVTQMGQEVILRCVPISNHLYFYWYRQILGQKVEFLVSFYNNEISEKSEIFDDQFSVERPDGSNFTLKIRSTKLEDSAMYFCASNFGASGGSSTDTQYFGPGTRLTVL.